The sequence of this T cell receptor beta chain was determined in a study of blood T cell repertoires in COVID-19. About the research overall: PBMCs, B-cell-depleted T cells, or T cells provided the cDNA or gDNA that made up the material.

Trimming cost V 7 bases and J 1 base, with 7 bases left between them. The CDR3 covers 13 residues. The V gene's germline CDR1 is ENHRY and CDR2 SYGVKD. Cohort allocation depended upon clinical history that participants reported. Sequencing used immunoSEQ multiplex PCR; TCRdb keeps in-frame clones, though not all of them. The sample has approximately 440,000 clones; 75% to 90% are singletons. This TCR came from a woman younger than 30 who had recovered from COVID-19. Material: PBMCs or T cells enriched from blood (not recorded which). This rearrangement joins TRBV10-3 to TRBJ1-4; D not certain. The CDR3 bases are TGTGCCATCAAGGCGGAAACTAATGAAAAACTGTTTTTT. Translating it yields CAIKAETNEKLFF.